The next 9 T cell receptor beta chains were all read from a single sample in a study of blood T cell repertoires in COVID-19. The data were produced by immunoSEQ multiplex PCR, yet TCRdb's version contains in-frame clones alone and is incomplete. The repertoire holds 80,000 to 100,000 clones, with about four fifths as singletons. Sequencing was done on a sample of peripheral blood. Receptor source: a human donor in a cohort sampled during active COVID-19.

Comments on this clone: Other DNA sequences within the sample encode an identical CDR3. The rearrangement uses TRBV6-5 and TRBJ1-1, with D unclear. The V end lost 0 bases, the J end lost 0 bases, and 5 bases lay between the germline ends. The germline V gene has CDR1 MNHEY and CDR2 SVGAGI. This CDR3 region has 14 residues. CDR3 in amino acids: CASSYSPVNTEAFF. CDR3 bases: TGTGCCAGCAGTTACTCTCCGGTGAACACTGAAGCTTTCTTT.

This sequence joins TRBV5-1 and TRBJ1-2; 10 bases match TRBD1. After removal of 7 bases from V and 5 bases from J, the junction contained 14 bases not matched to a gene. This CDR3 comprises 16 residues. The V gene's germline CDR1 is SGHRS and CDR2 YFSETQ. The CDR3 DNA is TGCGCCAGCGCGGAATTACCGGGACAGGGGCGGTATGGCTACACCTTC. It yields the protein CASAELPGQGRYGYTF. Full variable domain (rest looked up from reference TRBV5-1 and TRBJ1-2): KAGVTQTPRYLIKTRGQQVTLSCSPISGHRSVSWYQQTPGQGLQFLFEYFSETQRNKGNFPGRFSGRQFSNSRSEMNVSTLELGDSALYLCASAELPGQGRYGYTFGSGTRLTVV.

The chain has TRBV27 and TRBJ1-2; possibly TRBD1 for D (6 bases). The ends were cut back, 3 bases at V and 5 bases at J, with 16 bases in the middle. This CDR3 is built from 15 residues. Per germline, CDR1 MNHEY and CDR2 SMNVEV (reference sequence). The CDR3 loop reads CASSLNAKGVYGYTF. The CDR3, as DNA: TGTGCCAGCAGTTTGAATGCCAAGGGGGTATATGGCTACACCTTC.

V usage is TRBV7-2 and J usage is TRBJ2-1, with a weak D call TRBD2 (6 bases). The CDR3 runs 16 residues. The V end lost 3 bases, the J end lost 2 bases, and 14 bases lay between the germline ends. From germline, CDR1 is SGHTA and CDR2 FQGNSA. The CDR3 DNA follows: TGTGCCAGCAGCTTCGGGGGAGCCTTAACCTACAATGAGCAGTTCTTC. Its translation is CASSFGGALTYNEQFF.

V is TRBV24-1 and J is TRBJ1-5; D may be TRBD1 (6 bases). Between the trimmed V and J ends, which lost 3 bases and 4 bases, there was a span of 18 bases. The CDR3 is 17 amino acids. Germline V CDR1 and CDR2: KGHDR, SFDVKD. CDR3 coding DNA: TGTGCCACCAGTGATGCCCGGGACAACCTCGGGAATCAGCCCCAGCATTTT. Its translation is CATSDARDNLGNQPQHF.

This chain links TRBV11-2 with TRBJ2-7, with D maybe TRBD1 (5 bases). Per the germline V gene, CDR1 is SGHAT and CDR2 is FQNNGV. The V end lost 1 base, the J end lost 0 bases, and 16 bases lay between the germline ends. CDR3 length: 17 amino acids. The CDR3 sequence: CASSLAGTGSHSYEQYF. CDR3 sequence (DNA): TGTGCCAGCAGCTTAGCGGGTACAGGATCTCACTCCTACGAGCAGTACTTC. Full variable domain (rest looked up from reference TRBV11-2 and TRBJ2-7): EAGVAQSPRYKIIEKRQSVAFWCNPISGHATLYWYQQILGQGPKLLIQFQNNGVVDDSQLPKDRFSAERLKGVDSTLKIQPAKLEDSAVYLCASSLAGTGSHSYEQYFGPGTRLTVT.

The rearrangement uses TRBV28 and TRBJ1-5, with a tentative D call TRBD1 (5 bases). Germline V lookup: CDR1 MDHEN, CDR2 SYDVKM. V was cut by 6 bases and J by 1 base, with 10 bases left in between. This CDR3 comprises 14 residues. The CDR3 DNA is TGTGCCAGCAGCTCGGGACTGAGCAATCAGCCCCAGCATTTT. Translation gives CASSSGLSNQPQHF.

The V and J genes are TRBV18 and TRBJ2-7, with a tentative D call TRBD2 (5 bases). The V gene's germline CDR1 is KGHSH and CDR2 LQKENI. Deletions cut 0 bases from V and 6 bases from J, with 15 bases between. The CDR3 is 15 amino acids. CDR3 nucleotides: TGTGCCAGCTCACCACCCAATAGGACTCCTCCCGAGCAGTACTTC. Amino acids: CASSPPNRTPPEQYF. The entire variable domain, with the rest obtained from reference TRBV18 and TRBJ2-7, is as follows: NAGVMQNPRHLVRRRGQEARLRCSPMKGHSHVYWYRQLPEEGLKFMVYLQKENIIDESGMPKERFSAEFPKEGPSILRIQQVVRGDSAAYFCASSPPNRTPPEQYFGPGTRLTVT.

The CDR3 DNA reads TGTGCCAGCAGCTTAGATCTTGGAGAGGCTAATTCACCCCTCCACTTT. Translated: CASSLDLGEANSPLHF. The rearrangement links TRBV7-9 to TRBJ1-6; D remains ambiguous. Germline CDR1 reads SEHNR; CDR2 reads FQNEAQ (reference sequence). V gave up 1 base and J gave up 6 bases, with 13 bases separating them. CDR3 length: 16 residues.